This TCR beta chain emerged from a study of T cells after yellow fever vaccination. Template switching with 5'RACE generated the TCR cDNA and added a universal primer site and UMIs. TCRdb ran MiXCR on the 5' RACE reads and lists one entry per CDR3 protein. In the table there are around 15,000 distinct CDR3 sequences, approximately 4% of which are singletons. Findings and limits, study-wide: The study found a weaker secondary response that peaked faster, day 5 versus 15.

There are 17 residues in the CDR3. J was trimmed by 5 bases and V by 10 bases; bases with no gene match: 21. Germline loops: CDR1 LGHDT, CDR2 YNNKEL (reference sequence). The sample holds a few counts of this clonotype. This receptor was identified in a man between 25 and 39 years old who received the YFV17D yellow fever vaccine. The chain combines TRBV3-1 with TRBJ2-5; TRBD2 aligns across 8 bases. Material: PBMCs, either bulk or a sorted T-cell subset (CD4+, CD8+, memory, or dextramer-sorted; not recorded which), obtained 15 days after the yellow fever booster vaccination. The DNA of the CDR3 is TGTGCCACCTGCCAAGATCACCAGCGGGAGTTAGCGGAGACCCAGTACTTC. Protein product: CATCQDHQRELAETQYF.